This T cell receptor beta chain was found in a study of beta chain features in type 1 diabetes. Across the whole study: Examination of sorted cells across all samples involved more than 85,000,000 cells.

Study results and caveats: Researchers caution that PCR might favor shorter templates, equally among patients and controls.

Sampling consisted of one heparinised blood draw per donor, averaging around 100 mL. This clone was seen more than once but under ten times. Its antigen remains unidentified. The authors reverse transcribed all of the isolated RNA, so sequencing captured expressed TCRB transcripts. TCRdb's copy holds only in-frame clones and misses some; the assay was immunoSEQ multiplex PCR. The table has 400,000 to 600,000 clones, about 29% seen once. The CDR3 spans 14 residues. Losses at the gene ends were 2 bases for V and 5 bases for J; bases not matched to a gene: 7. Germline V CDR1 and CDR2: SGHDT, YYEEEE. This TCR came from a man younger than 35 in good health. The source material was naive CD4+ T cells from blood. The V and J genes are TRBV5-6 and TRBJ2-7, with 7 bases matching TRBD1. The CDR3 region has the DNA TGTGCCAGCAGCTTTACGGCAGGGGGAAACGAGCAGTACTTC. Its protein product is CASSFTAGGNEQYF.